This entry lists 30 T cell receptor beta chains sequenced from one sample in a study of blood T cell repertoires in COVID-19. Clones were read by immunoSEQ multiplex PCR, and TCRdb kept only the in-frame ones, dropping some. Of approximately 63,000 clones listed, 91% were seen once; the top ten hold roughly 8.6%. Sequencing was done on a sample of peripheral blood. Receptors originate from a human donor in a cohort sampled during active COVID-19.

V usage is TRBV7-9 and J usage is TRBJ2-1, with D perhaps TRBD2 (5 bases). This CDR3 has 8 amino acids. Between the trimmed V and J ends, which lost 10 bases and 16 bases, there was a span of 11 bases. Per germline, CDR1 SEHNR and CDR2 FQNEAQ (reference sequence). CDR3 DNA: TGTGCCATCCCGAGCGGATTCTTC. Translated: CAIPSGFF.

The gene calls are TRBV9 and TRBJ2-1; maybe TRBD1 (5 bases). The CDR3 contains 15 residues. The germline CDR1 and CDR2 sequences are SGDLS and YYNGEE. Deletions cut 0 bases from V and 3 bases from J, with 10 bases between. In DNA, the CDR3 is TGTGCCAGCAGCGTAGCTTTAGGGGTCTACAATGAGCAGTTCTTC. This sequence encodes CASSVALGVYNEQFF.

This rearrangement joins TRBV6-6 to TRBJ1-2; 10 bases match TRBD1. Germline V CDR1 and CDR2: MNHNY, SVGAGI (reference sequence). The CDR3 runs 15 residues. J was trimmed by 7 bases and V by 5 bases; bases with no gene match: 10. CDR3 sequence (DNA): TGTGCCAGCAGTAACCCGACAGGGGGCGCGAGTGGCTACACCTTC. Its translation: CASSNPTGGASGYTF.

The chain joins TRBV5-1 to TRBJ2-2; 9 bases are a match to TRBD2. Per germline, CDR1 SGHRS and CDR2 YFSETQ. Trimming cost V 7 bases and J 3 bases; bases outside gene matches: 7. The CDR3 loop spans 15 amino acids. CDR3 nucleotide sequence: TGCGCCAGCCATAAGCGGGGGGTCGACACCGGGGAGCTGTTTTTT. As protein: CASHKRGVDTGELFF.

The rearrangement joins TRBV7-2 to TRBJ2-5; 11 bases line up with TRBD1. Germline-derived CDR1 and CDR2 are SGHTA and FQGNSA. V trimming: 0 bases; J trimming: 4 bases; junction bases outside the gene matches: 4. CDR3 length: 16 residues. CDR3 protein: CASSLAGQGGGETQYF. DNA for the CDR3: TGTGCCAGCAGCTTAGCGGGACAGGGGGGAGGAGAGACCCAGTACTTC.

The gene calls are TRBV30 and TRBJ1-5; the D is unclear. Germline V gene lookup returns CDR1 GTSNPN and CDR2 SVGIG (reference sequence). The CDR3 spans 14 residues. The V and J ends lost 3 bases and 5 bases respectively, with 14 bases between them. CDR3 sequence: CAWSPPGRDQPQHF. The CDR3 nucleotides read TGTGCCTGGAGCCCACCGGGTCGAGATCAGCCCCAGCATTTT. Together with reference TRBV30 and TRBJ1-5, the CDR3 gives the full variable domain: SQTIHQWPATLVQPVGSPLSLECTVEGTSNPNLYWYRQAAGRGLQLLFYSVGIGQISSEVPQNLSASRPQDRQFILSSKKLLLSDSGFYLCAWSPPGRDQPQHFGDGTRLSIL.

The rearrangement joins TRBV28 to TRBJ1-6; a possible D gene is TRBD1 (6 bases). Trimming cost V 5 bases and J 0 bases, with 14 bases left between them. CDR1 is MDHEN and CDR2 is SYDVKM in the germline V gene. This CDR3 has 17 residues. CDR3 sequence: CASSTQGAGSYNSPLHF. CDR3 coding DNA: TGTGCCAGCAGTACACAGGGAGCCGGCTCCTATAATTCACCCCTCCACTTT.

CDR3: CASRKSTGFMNTEAFF. CDR3 bases: TGTGCCAGCAGGAAAAGCACGGGATTCATGAACACTGAAGCTTTCTTT. V and J are TRBV2 and TRBJ1-1; D is unclear. The CDR3 is made up of 16 amino acids. Trimming removed 6 bases from V and 0 bases from J, with 17 bases in between. From germline, CDR1 is SNHLY and CDR2 FYNNEI.

The CDR3 loop is CASSTGGATGANVLTF. The CDR3 DNA reads TGTGCCAGTAGTACAGGGGGCGCTACTGGGGCCAACGTCCTGACTTTC. V gene TRBV19 combines with J gene TRBJ2-6, with 8 positions matching TRBD1. CDR1 is LNHDA and CDR2 is SQIVND in the germline V gene (reference sequence). This CDR3 contains 16 residues. V was clipped by 4 bases and J by 2 bases; unmatched bases: 4.

The chain carries TRBV9 and TRBJ2-7; tentatively, D is TRBD1 (7 bases). V gave up 3 bases and J gave up 6 bases, with 16 bases separating them. CDR3 length: 14 amino acids. The V gene's germline CDR1 is SGDLS and CDR2 YYNGEE. CDR3 residues: CASSERSGGGEQYF. The DNA of the CDR3 is TGTGCCAGCAGCGAACGGTCAGGGGGAGGCGAGCAGTACTTC.

This clone showed up just once. The chain has TRBV12-5 and TRBJ2-1; D not resolved. Germline V gene data show CDR1 as LGHNT and CDR2 as FRNRAP. This CDR3 contains 14 residues. The V end was cut by 0 bases, the J end by 4 bases, with 7 bases between. DNA of the CDR3: TGTGCTAGTGGTTTGGTATTCGGGTACAATGAGCAGTTCTTC. Its translation is CASGLVFGYNEQFF.

The chain joins TRBV7-9 to TRBJ2-7; 12 bases fit TRBD2. Germline assignment: CDR1 SEHNR and CDR2 FQNEAQ (reference sequence). The CDR3 length is 18 residues. The ends lost 0 bases at V and 5 bases at J; junction bases unmatched: 11. The CDR3 DNA reads as TGTGCCAGCAGCTTAGCGCCAGGGCTAGCGGGAGGGCCCCACGAGCAGTACTTC. This sequence encodes CASSLAPGLAGGPHEQYF.

The chain joins TRBV3-1 (or the pseudogene TRBV3-2) to TRBJ2-1; D not certain. Per germline, CDR1 LGHDT and CDR2 YNNKEL (reference sequence). The CDR3 contains 14 residues. V lost 0 bases and J 5 bases, leaving 8 bases between the germline ends. DNA for the CDR3: TGTGCCAGCAGCCAAGAGGTCTATAACAATGAGCAGTTCTTC. Translating it yields CASSQEVYNNEQFF.

The genes are TRBV19 and TRBJ1-4; 9 nucleotides agree with TRBD1. This CDR3 region has 15 residues. J lost 6 bases, V lost 3 bases, and 5 bases had no gene match. CDR1 is LNHDA, CDR2 SQIVND, per germline (reference sequence). The CDR3 is CASSIWDREDEKLFF. The CDR3 DNA reads TGTGCCAGTAGTATTTGGGACAGGGAGGATGAAAAACTGTTTTTT.

This clone was detected once. The chain recombines TRBV4-1 with TRBJ2-1; a possible D gene is TRBD2 (6 bases). The germline V and J ends were trimmed by 2 bases and 4 bases, with 6 bases remaining between them. This CDR3 comprises 13 residues. The V gene's germline CDR1 is MGHRA and CDR2 YSYEKL. CDR3 sequence: CASSQSGYNEQFF. CDR3 bases: TGCGCCAGCAGCCAAAGCGGGTACAATGAGCAGTTCTTC.

CDR3 in DNA: TGTGCCAGCAGCTTGAGCACGGGACTAGCGGGTAGCTATCCCGGCAATGAGCAGTTCTTC. This sequence encodes CASSLSTGLAGSYPGNEQFF. The V call is TRBV11-3, the J call TRBJ2-1; TRBD2 matches 12 bases. The CDR3 is made up of 20 amino acids. V shed 3 bases and J 6 bases; nucleotides not matched to a gene: 18. The V gene's germline CDR1 is SGHNT and CDR2 YENEEA.

CDR3 sequence (DNA): TGTGCCAGCAGTTTATCTTCAGGAGGCAGCACTGAAGCTTTCTTT. Translation: CASSLSSGGSTEAFF. The chain links TRBV28 to TRBJ1-1; D not certain. CDR3 length equals 15 residues. Trimming shortened V by 1 base and J by 4 bases, and 13 bases separated the two germline ends. CDR1 and CDR2 from the germline V gene are MDHEN and SYDVKM.

V and J are TRBV6-5 and TRBJ2-3; 8 bases are shared with TRBD1. Germline CDR1 MNHEY, CDR2 SVGAGI. V shed 2 bases and J 2 bases; nucleotides not matched to a gene: 3. This CDR3 has 15 residues. CDR3: CASSYQGADTDTQYF. The CDR3 coding sequence is TGTGCCAGCAGTTACCAGGGGGCGGACACAGATACGCAGTATTTT.

J is TRBJ2-7 and V is TRBV29-1; 10 nucleotides agree with TRBD2. V trimming: 6 bases; J trimming: 3 bases; junction bases outside the gene matches: 11. The CDR3 is 15 residues long. Germline V gives CDR1 SQVTM, CDR2 ANQGSEA. CDR3 sequence reads: CSVSLGLAGVYEQYF. The DNA of the CDR3 is TGCAGCGTGAGCCTTGGGCTAGCGGGAGTCTACGAGCAGTACTTC.

The chain links TRBV5-4 to TRBJ2-1; D gene uncertain. This CDR3 contains 15 residues. Germline CDR1 is SGHNT and CDR2 is YYREEE (reference sequence). Trimming stripped 1 base from V and 3 bases from J, with 11 bases between. CDR3 in DNA: TGTGCCAGCAGCTTGCCCAGCGTTGACTACAATGAGCAGTTCTTC. Translating it yields CASSLPSVDYNEQFF.

CDR3 DNA sequence: TGTGCCAGCCTTCCCTATCTAGCGTCTAATGAGCAGTTCTTC. Translating it yields CASLPYLASNEQFF. The chain carries TRBV28 and TRBJ2-1, with D possibly being TRBD2 (6 bases). The CDR3 is 14 amino acids. CDR1 is MDHEN and CDR2 is SYDVKM in the germline V gene. V was pared by 8 bases and J by 7 bases, with 18 bases between.

This clone was seen just once. This chain uses TRBV24-1 with TRBJ2-7; 10 bases align to TRBD1. CDR1 is KGHDR, CDR2 SFDVKD, per germline. Trimming removed 4 bases from V and 6 bases from J; junction bases left unmatched: 11. This CDR3 has 16 residues. The CDR3 region is CATSDPGLGTGAEQYF. The DNA for the CDR3 is TGTGCCACCAGTGACCCCGGTTTAGGGACAGGGGCCGAGCAGTACTTC.

The chain is built from TRBV3-1 (or the pseudogene TRBV3-2) and TRBJ1-2, with D perhaps matching TRBD1 (5 bases). Trimming removed 4 bases at V and 7 bases at J, with 13 bases between. Germline V gene lookup returns CDR1 LGHDT and CDR2 YNNKEL (reference sequence). The CDR3 has 13 amino acids. CDR3 region: CASSLQGPFGYTF. DNA of the CDR3: TGTGCCAGCAGCCTTCAGGGTCCTTTTGGCTACACCTTC.

CDR3 DNA: TGCGCCAGCAGCTCCCTAGCGGGGGGGGTAGATACGCAGTATTTT. Encoded protein: CASSSLAGGVDTQYF. The V call is TRBV5-1, the J call TRBJ2-3, with 12 bases identical to TRBD2. V was pared by 3 bases and J by 5 bases, with 4 bases of the junction left unmatched. The CDR3 covers 15 residues. Germline V lookup: CDR1 SGHRS, CDR2 YFSETQ. Full variable domain (outside the CDR3, taken from reference TRBV5-1 and TRBJ2-3): KAGVTQTPRYLIKTRGQQVTLSCSPISGHRSVSWYQQTPGQGLQFLFEYFSETQRNKGNFPGRFSGRQFSNSRSEMNVSTLELGDSALYLCASSSLAGGVDTQYFGPGTRLTVL.

The chain joins TRBV2 to TRBJ2-2, with D perhaps TRBD2 (5 bases). The CDR3 extends over 15 amino acids. Germline assignment: CDR1 SNHLY and CDR2 FYNNEI. Trimming stripped 6 bases from V and 3 bases from J, with 14 bases between. The CDR3: CASRTFTGYTGELFF. The CDR3 coding sequence is TGTGCCAGCAGGACCTTTACGGGATACACCGGGGAGCTGTTTTTT. Using reference TRBV2 and TRBJ2-2 for the parts outside the CDR3, the full variable domain is EPEVTQTPSHQVTQMGQEVILRCVPISNHLYFYWYRQILGQKVEFLVSFYNNEISEKSEIFDDQFSVERPDGSNFTLKIRSTKLEDSAMYFCASRTFTGYTGELFFGEGSRLTVL.

The chain recombines TRBV5-1 with TRBJ2-3; D is perhaps TRBD2 (5 bases). Between the trimmed V and J ends, which lost 0 bases and 6 bases, there was a span of 17 bases. CDR3 length: 16 residues. Germline assignment: CDR1 SGHRS and CDR2 YFSETQ. The CDR3 bases are TGCGCCAGCAGCTTGGGACGGACTGGTCTTGGGGATACGCAGTATTTT. Translated: CASSLGRTGLGDTQYF.

The genes are TRBV9 and TRBJ2-5, with 10 bases identical to TRBD2. This CDR3 spans 19 amino acids. CDR1 is SGDLS and CDR2 is YYNGEE in the germline V gene. V was clipped by 4 bases and J by 4 bases; unmatched bases: 19. CDR3 protein: CASSLWTSGSTGAPETQYF. The CDR3 DNA sequence: TGTGCCAGCAGCCTGTGGACTAGCGGTTCGACTGGGGCTCCAGAGACCCAGTACTTC.

V is TRBV19 and J is TRBJ2-2; D may be TRBD1 (6 bases). Looked up from germline, CDR1 is LNHDA and CDR2 is SQIVND (reference sequence). The germline V and J ends were trimmed by 7 bases and 5 bases, with 14 bases remaining between them. This CDR3 is built from 14 residues. The DNA for the CDR3 is TGTGCCAGTAAAGGGGGAGTGGGGACCGGGGAGCTGTTTTTT. This codes for CASKGGVGTGELFF.

The count of this clone is one. The chain carries TRBV4-3 and TRBJ1-1; unclear D gene. CDR3 length: 14 residues. Per the germline V gene, CDR1 is LGHNA and CDR2 is YSLEER. V lost 1 base to trimming and J lost 6 bases, with 12 bases between them. CDR3 in DNA: TGCGCCAGCAGCCAAGGAGCGTACGGCTCTGAAGCTTTCTTT. Translating it yields CASSQGAYGSEAFF.

The chain is built from TRBV19 and TRBJ1-2; TRBD1 might be the D (5 bases). V was trimmed by 3 bases and J by 6 bases, leaving 20 bases between them. Germline assignment: CDR1 LNHDA and CDR2 SQIVND (reference sequence). There are 16 residues in the CDR3. CDR3 in amino acids: CASSIGTGGTADGYTF. The CDR3 nucleotides read TGTGCCAGTAGTATTGGAACCGGAGGGACTGCTGATGGCTACACCTTC. The full variable domain, completed using reference TRBV19 and TRBJ1-2, is DGGITQSPKYLFRKEGQNVTLSCEQNLNHDAMYWYRQDPGQGLRLIYYSQIVNDFQKGDIAEGYSVSREKKESFPLTVTSAQKNPTAFYLCASSIGTGGTADGYTFGSGTRLTVV.